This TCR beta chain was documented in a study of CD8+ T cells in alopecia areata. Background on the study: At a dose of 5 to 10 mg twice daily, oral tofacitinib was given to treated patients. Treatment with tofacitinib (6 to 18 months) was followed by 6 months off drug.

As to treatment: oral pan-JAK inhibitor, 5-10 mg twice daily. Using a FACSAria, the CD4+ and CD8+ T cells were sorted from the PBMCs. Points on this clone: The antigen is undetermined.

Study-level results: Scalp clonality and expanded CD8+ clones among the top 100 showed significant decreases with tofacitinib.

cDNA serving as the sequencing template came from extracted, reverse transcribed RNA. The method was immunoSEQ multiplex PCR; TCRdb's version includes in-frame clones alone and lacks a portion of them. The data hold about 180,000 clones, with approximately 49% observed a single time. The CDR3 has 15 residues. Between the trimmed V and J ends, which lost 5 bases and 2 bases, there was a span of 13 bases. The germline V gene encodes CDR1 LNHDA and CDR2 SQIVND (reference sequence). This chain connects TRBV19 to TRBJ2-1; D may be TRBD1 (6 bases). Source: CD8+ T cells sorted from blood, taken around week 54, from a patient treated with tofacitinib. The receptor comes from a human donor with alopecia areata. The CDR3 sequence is CASSPTGYPYNEQFF. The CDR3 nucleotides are TGTGCCAGTAGTCCAACAGGGTACCCCTACAATGAGCAGTTCTTC.